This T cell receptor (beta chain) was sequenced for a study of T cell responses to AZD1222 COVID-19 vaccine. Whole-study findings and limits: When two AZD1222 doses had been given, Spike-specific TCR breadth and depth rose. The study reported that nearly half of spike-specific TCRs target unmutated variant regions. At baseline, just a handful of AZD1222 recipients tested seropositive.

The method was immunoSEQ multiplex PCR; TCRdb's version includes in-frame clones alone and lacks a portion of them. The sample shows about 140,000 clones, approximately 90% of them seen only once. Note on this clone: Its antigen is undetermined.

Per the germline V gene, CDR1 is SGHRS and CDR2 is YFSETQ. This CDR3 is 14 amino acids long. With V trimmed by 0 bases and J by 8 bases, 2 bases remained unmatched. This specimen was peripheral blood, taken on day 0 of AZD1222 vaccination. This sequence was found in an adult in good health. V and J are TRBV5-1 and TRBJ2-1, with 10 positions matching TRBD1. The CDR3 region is CASSLVTGGDEQFF. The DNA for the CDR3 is TGCGCCAGCAGCTTGGTGACAGGGGGCGATGAGCAGTTCTTC.